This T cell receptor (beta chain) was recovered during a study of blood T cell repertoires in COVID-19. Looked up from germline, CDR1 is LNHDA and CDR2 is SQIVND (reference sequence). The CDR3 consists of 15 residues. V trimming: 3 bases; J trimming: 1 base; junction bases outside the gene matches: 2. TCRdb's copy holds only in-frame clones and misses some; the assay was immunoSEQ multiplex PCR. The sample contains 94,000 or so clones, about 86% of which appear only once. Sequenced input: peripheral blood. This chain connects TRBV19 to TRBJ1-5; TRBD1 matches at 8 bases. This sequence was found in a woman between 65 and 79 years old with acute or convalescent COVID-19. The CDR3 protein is CASSIQGASNQPQHF. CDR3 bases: TGTGCCAGTAGTATCCAGGGGGCCAGCAATCAGCCCCAGCATTTT. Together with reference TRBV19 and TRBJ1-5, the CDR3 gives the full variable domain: DGGITQSPKYLFRKEGQNVTLSCEQNLNHDAMYWYRQDPGQGLRLIYYSQIVNDFQKGDIAEGYSVSREKKESFPLTVTSAQKNPTAFYLCASSIQGASNQPQHFGDGTRLSIL.